This entry lists 24 T cell receptor beta chains sequenced from one sample in a study of T cell responses to AZD1222 COVID-19 vaccine. Libraries were prepared by immunoSEQ multiplex PCR; TCRdb keeps only in-frame clonotypes and omits some of them. In the table there are 90,000 to 140,000 clones, around nine tenths of which are singletons. The input for sequencing was peripheral blood, taken on day 0 of AZD1222 vaccination. Source of these receptors: an adult in good health.

Written as DNA, the CDR3 is TGTGCCAGCAGCTCAGGACACCCCTCTACTAACTATGGCTACACCTTC. Translating it yields CASSSGHPSTNYGYTF. V is TRBV13 and J is TRBJ1-2; TRBD1 might be the D (5 bases). CDR3 length: 16 amino acids. Germline CDR1 is PRHDT and CDR2 is FYEKMQ (reference sequence). The V gene lost 4 bases and the J gene lost 0 bases, with 15 bases spanning the gap. The complete variable domain, with remaining parts taken from reference TRBV13 and TRBJ1-2, reads AAGVIQSPRHLIKEKRETATLKCYPIPRHDTVYWYQQGPGQDPQFLISFYEKMQSDKGSIPDRFSAQQFSDYHSELNMSSLELGDSALYFCASSSGHPSTNYGYTFGSGTRLTVV.

V gene TRBV10-3 combines with J gene TRBJ2-1; D is undetermined. The CDR3 sequence is 12 residues long. Germline assignment: CDR1 ENHRY and CDR2 SYGVKD. Trimming took 3 bases from V and 7 from J, leaving 7 bases between them. The CDR3 DNA reads TGTGCCATCAGTGAAGTGAGAAATGAGCAGTTCTTC. This codes for CAISEVRNEQFF.

V is TRBV4-1 and J is TRBJ2-3; D gene uncertain. V shed 0 bases and J shed 2 bases, with 12 bases lying between them. Germline CDR1 is MGHRA and CDR2 is YSYEKL. The CDR3 has 16 residues. Written as DNA, the CDR3 is TGCGCCAGCAGCCAAGATGAGACGGCCCTCACAGATACGCAGTATTTT. Its translation is CASSQDETALTDTQYF.

The chain has TRBV28 and TRBJ2-3, with TRBD2 matching over 10 bases. The CDR3 contains 17 residues. With 5 bases clipped from V and 4 bases from J, the junction kept 12 bases outside the gene matches. Germline V gives CDR1 MDHEN, CDR2 SYDVKM. This CDR3 reads CASSVIGTSVSSDTQYF. The CDR3 region has the DNA TGTGCCAGCAGTGTGATCGGGACTAGCGTTTCCTCAGATACGCAGTATTTT.

V and J are TRBV28 and TRBJ2-5; D is undetermined. The CDR3 consists of 11 residues. Germline CDR1 is MDHEN and CDR2 is SYDVKM. V shed 1 base and J shed 9 bases, with 6 bases lying between them. CDR3 loop: CASSLSRSQYF. The CDR3 bases are TGTGCCAGCAGTTTATCAAGGTCCCAGTACTTC.

The V call is TRBV4-2, the J call TRBJ2-6, with D perhaps TRBD1 (6 bases). V was cut by 3 bases and J by 1 base, with 13 bases left in between. The CDR3 length is 17 residues. The germline V gene encodes CDR1 LGHNA and CDR2 YNFKEQ. CDR3 DNA: TGTGCCAGCAGCCAGGGTTTTACAGGGTCTGGGGCCAACGTCCTGACTTTC. This encodes CASSQGFTGSGANVLTF.

The CDR3 loop is CASSEGSYGYTF. CDR3 bases: TGTGCCAGCAGCGAGGGCTCCTATGGCTACACCTTC. The chain uses TRBV2 and TRBJ1-2, with unresolved D. This CDR3 has 12 amino acids. In germline, CDR1 is SNHLY, CDR2 FYNNEI. V was trimmed by 6 bases and J by 4 bases, leaving 9 bases between them.

The gene calls are TRBV6-5 and TRBJ1-3, with D perhaps TRBD1 (6 bases). The ends were cut back, 6 bases at V and 1 base at J, with 10 bases in the middle. This CDR3 is 14 amino acids long. Germline CDR1 reads MNHEY; CDR2 reads SVGAGI. CDR3 in amino acids: CASSGTSSGNTIYF. The CDR3 DNA sequence: TGTGCCAGCAGCGGGACAAGTTCTGGAAACACCATATATTTT.

The chain recombines TRBV5-6 with TRBJ2-2; tentative D call: TRBD2 (5 bases). The CDR3 runs 15 residues. CDR1 is SGHDT and CDR2 is YYEEEE in the germline V gene. Trimming pared 3 bases from V and 4 bases from J, leaving 13 bases between. DNA of the CDR3: TGTGCCAGCAGCTCGCTTAGAGGGTTCACCGGGGAGCTGTTTTTT. Protein: CASSSLRGFTGELFF.

The V and J genes are TRBV24-1 and TRBJ2-1, with 9 bases that match TRBD2. Germline V lookup: CDR1 KGHDR, CDR2 SFDVKD. J was trimmed by 1 base and V by 2 bases; bases with no gene match: 8. This CDR3 has 18 residues. The CDR3 DNA follows: TGTGCCACCAGTGATTCAGGTGCGGGGGGGCAATCCTACAATGAGCAGTTCTTC. As protein: CATSDSGAGGQSYNEQFF.

The CDR3 DNA reads TGTGCCAGCAGTGATCCGGCAGCGAACACTGAAGCTTTCTTT. This sequence encodes CASSDPAANTEAFF. The V gene is TRBV25-1, the J gene TRBJ1-1; no reliable D call. Trimming shortened V by 3 bases and J by 1 base, and 9 bases separated the two germline ends. CDR1 and CDR2 from the germline V gene are MGHDK and SYGVNS. The length of the CDR3 is 14 residues.

This clone was seen more than once but under ten times. The gene calls are TRBV5-8 and TRBJ1-4; 11 bases align to TRBD1. Germline trimming cut 7 bases from V and 2 bases from J; bases unmatched to any gene: 13. CDR3 length: 18 residues. The V gene's germline CDR1 is SGHTS and CDR2 YDEGEE. CDR3: CASRYTGTGGSTNEKLFF. Written as DNA, the CDR3 is TGTGCCAGCCGCTACACCGGGACAGGGGGATCTACTAATGAAAAACTGTTTTTT.

V gene TRBV7-2 combines with J gene TRBJ1-2; the D is unclear. CDR1 and CDR2 from the germline V gene are SGHTA and FQGNSA. CDR3 length equals 15 residues. V lost 0 bases to trimming and J lost 2 bases, with 10 bases between them. The CDR3 loop reads CASSLAYRENYGYTF. The CDR3 DNA reads as TGTGCCAGCAGCTTAGCATATCGGGAGAACTATGGCTACACCTTC.

The chain links TRBV4-1 to TRBJ1-1; D is possibly TRBD1 (5 bases). The CDR3 runs 16 residues. Trimming pared 0 bases from V and 0 bases from J, leaving 11 bases between. CDR1 MGHRA and CDR2 YSYEKL come from the germline V gene. The CDR3 bases are TGCGCCAGCAGCCAAGATGGGGCGGGGTTGAACACTGAAGCTTTCTTT. Its translation is CASSQDGAGLNTEAFF.

V usage is TRBV4-3 and J usage is TRBJ2-1; unclear D gene. The V end lost 1 base, the J end lost 6 bases, and 13 bases lay between the germline ends. The length of the CDR3 is 15 residues. Germline V lookup: CDR1 LGHNA, CDR2 YSLEER. CDR3 loop: CASSQGVPRFNEQFF. The CDR3 DNA reads as TGCGCCAGCAGCCAAGGGGTCCCTAGATTCAATGAGCAGTTCTTC.

This clone was recorded once. This chain links TRBV3-1 (or the pseudogene TRBV3-2) with TRBJ2-3, with D unresolved. V dropped 4 bases and J dropped 4 bases, with 6 bases sitting between them. CDR1 is LGHDT and CDR2 is YNNKEL in the germline V gene (reference sequence). The CDR3 length is 12 residues. The CDR3 sequence: CASSRLSDTQYF. CDR3 DNA: TGTGCCAGCAGCCGACTTTCAGATACGCAGTATTTT.

The V and J genes are TRBV6-5 and TRBJ2-2; D might be TRBD2 (5 bases). This CDR3 region has 14 residues. Trimming pared 7 bases from V and 5 bases from J, leaving 14 bases between. The germline CDR1 and CDR2 sequences are MNHEY and SVGAGI. CDR3 residues: CASTRGTGTGELFF. The DNA of the CDR3 is TGTGCCAGCACCCGGGGTACTGGGACCGGGGAGCTGTTTTTT.

CDR3 DNA: TGTGCCAGCAGCCGGACAGGGGTGAACACTGAAGCTTTCTTT. Residues: CASSRTGVNTEAFF. V gene TRBV5-6 combines with J gene TRBJ1-1, with 9 bases aligning to TRBD1. This CDR3 region has 14 residues. V gave up 4 bases and J gave up 0 bases; unmatched junction bases: 1. Germline lookup yields CDR1 SGHDT and CDR2 YYEEEE.

This chain connects TRBV5-1 to TRBJ1-6, with 7 bases aligning to TRBD1. The CDR3 spans 13 residues. V lost 0 bases to trimming and J lost 14 bases; unmatched junction nucleotides: 5. The germline V gene has CDR1 SGHRS and CDR2 YFSETQ. This chain's CDR3 is CASSLDRGITLHF. The CDR3 DNA follows: TGCGCCAGCAGCTTGGACAGGGGTATTACCCTCCACTTT.

This chain joins TRBV6-1 and TRBJ1-4; the D gene is possibly TRBD1 (6 bases). CDR3 length equals 14 residues. Between the trimmed V and J ends, which lost 0 bases and 8 bases, there was a span of 10 bases. Per the germline V gene, CDR1 is MNHNS and CDR2 is SASEGT. In DNA, the CDR3 is TGTGCCAGCAGTGAAGCGGGCAGGGGAGAAAAACTGTTTTTT. Translation: CASSEAGRGEKLFF.

This chain links TRBV5-5 with TRBJ1-5, with D unclear. CDR1 and CDR2 (germline): SGHKS, YYEKEE (reference sequence). The CDR3 has 14 residues. V lost 6 bases, J lost 7 bases, and 17 bases lay in between. The CDR3 DNA reads as TGTGCCAGCACCCACCAACTAGGGATCCAGCCCCAGCATTTT. The encoded protein is CASTHQLGIQPQHF.

This chain joins TRBV12-3 or TRBV12-4 and TRBJ1-6, with no clear D. CDR3 length: 13 residues. V gave up 4 bases and J gave up 5 bases, with 6 bases separating them. The CDR3, as DNA: TGTGCCAGCAGTTGGGAGGATAATTCACCCCTCCACTTT. Translation: CASSWEDNSPLHF.

CDR3 sequence reads: CATSDSRLREQYF. In DNA, the CDR3 is TGTGCCACCAGTGATTCCCGTCTACGAGAGCAGTACTTC. The chain combines TRBV24-1 with TRBJ2-7; D gene ambiguous. This CDR3 spans 13 amino acids. V was pared by 2 bases and J by 7 bases, with 11 bases between. CDR1 and CDR2 (germline): KGHDR, SFDVKD.

This clone showed up just a few times. The chain is built from TRBV7-8 and TRBJ2-1; no firm D call. The V end lost 4 bases, the J end lost 6 bases, and 10 bases lay between the germline ends. This CDR3 spans 13 amino acids. Germline V gene data show CDR1 as SGHVS and CDR2 as FQNEAQ. CDR3 in amino acids: CASSSLGSNEQFF. CDR3 DNA: TGTGCCAGCAGCTCCTTAGGATCCAATGAGCAGTTCTTC.